The following is a T cell receptor (beta chain) sequence with its context. The sample belongs to a study of blood T cell repertoires in COVID-19. Overall study context: The study drew acute and convalescent COVID-19 samples from the United States, Italy and Spain. T cells, B-cell-depleted T cells, or PBMCs supplied cDNA or gDNA.

In the source study's methods: Amplification from reference gene primers served as the basis for estimated nucleated cell counts. Profiled with immunoSEQ multiplex PCR; TCRdb holds only in-frame clones, not every one. That table furnishes V, J and clone size, whereas the DNA furnished D and trimming. Of hundreds of thousands of clones detected, over 80% appear once; the ten largest clones hold more than 0.25%. Germline loops: CDR1 DFQATT, CDR2 SNEGSKA (reference sequence). This CDR3 is 11 amino acids long. Trimming cost V 6 bases and J 5 bases, with 10 bases left between them. The material sequenced was peripheral blood. The TCR sequence derives from a woman under 30 with acute or convalescent COVID-19. The gene calls are TRBV20-1 and TRBJ2-5; D is possibly TRBD1 (5 bases). CDR3: CSAGVAETQYF. As DNA, the CDR3 is TGCAGTGCAGGGGTGGCGGAGACCCAGTACTTC.